This passage covers 7 T cell receptor beta chains from one sample sequenced in a study of blood T cell repertoires in COVID-19. The table came from immunoSEQ multiplex PCR; TCRdb's copy has only in-frame clones and leaves some out. The table includes 250,000 to 350,000 clones, 80% to 90% detected once. Sequenced input: peripheral blood. These receptors were taken from a man aged 25-45 years with acute or convalescent COVID-19.

As for this clone: This specimen includes other DNA sequences encoding the same CDR3. The chain carries TRBV28 and TRBJ1-3; D is unresolved. The CDR3 is made up of 15 amino acids. Germline CDR1 is MDHEN and CDR2 is SYDVKM. Trimming removed 4 bases from V and 0 bases from J, with 10 bases in between. This CDR3 is CASSSRGSSGNTIYF. CDR3 nucleotide sequence: TGTGCCAGCAGTTCTCGAGGGAGCTCTGGAAACACCATATATTTT.

The J gene is TRBJ2-1, the V gene TRBV14; possibly TRBD2 for D (5 bases). Trimming removed 4 bases at V and 8 bases at J, with 9 bases between. The germline V gene encodes CDR1 SGHDN and CDR2 FVKESK. This CDR3 is 12 amino acids long. The CDR3 loop reads CASSPLGDEQFF. The CDR3 nucleotides are TGTGCCAGCAGCCCTCTCGGGGATGAGCAGTTCTTC.

The gene calls are TRBV30 and TRBJ2-6, with a weak D call TRBD1 (6 bases). This CDR3 has 19 amino acids. Trimming removed 1 base at V and 0 bases at J, with 19 bases between. Germline loops: CDR1 GTSNPN, CDR2 SVGIG (reference sequence). The CDR3 reads CAWSGARFRGFSGANVLTF. The DNA for the CDR3 is TGTGCCTGGAGTGGGGCGAGGTTCAGGGGTTTCTCTGGGGCCAACGTCCTGACTTTC.

The chain links TRBV19 to TRBJ1-1; D perhaps matches TRBD1 (5 bases). Germline CDR1 is LNHDA and CDR2 is SQIVND (reference sequence). This CDR3 region has 15 residues. The ends were cut back, 9 bases at V and 1 base at J, with 18 bases in the middle. This chain's CDR3 is CASLREVGPNTEAFF. The DNA for the CDR3 is TGTGCCAGCCTCAGGGAAGTCGGGCCGAACACTGAAGCTTTCTTT.

The chain couples TRBV7-2 to TRBJ2-5, with D unresolved. Germline-derived CDR1 and CDR2 are SGHTA and FQGNSA. Between the trimmed V and J ends, which lost 1 base and 1 base, there was a span of 7 bases. The CDR3 covers 14 residues. The CDR3 coding sequence is TGTGCCAGCAGCTTAGTCATGGCCCAAGAGACCCAGTACTTC. Translation: CASSLVMAQETQYF.

J is TRBJ2-5 and V is TRBV13; maybe TRBD2 (7 bases). The V end was cut by 2 bases, the J end by 2 bases, with 12 bases between. The CDR3 length is 15 residues. Per the germline V gene, CDR1 is PRHDT and CDR2 is FYEKMQ (reference sequence). The CDR3 nucleotides are TGTGCCAGCAGCTTACGGGGGGCCAGGCAAGAGACCCAGTACTTC. This codes for CASSLRGARQETQYF.

The V call is TRBV5-4, the J call TRBJ1-4, with 9 nucleotides matching TRBD1. J gave up 0 bases and V 3 bases, and 0 bases lay outside the gene matches. Germline values: CDR1 SGHNT, CDR2 YYREEE (reference sequence). The CDR3 runs 15 residues. Here the CDR3 DNA reads TGTGCCAGCAGCTGGGACAGGGCAACTAATGAAAAACTGTTTTTT. Protein product: CASSWDRATNEKLFF.